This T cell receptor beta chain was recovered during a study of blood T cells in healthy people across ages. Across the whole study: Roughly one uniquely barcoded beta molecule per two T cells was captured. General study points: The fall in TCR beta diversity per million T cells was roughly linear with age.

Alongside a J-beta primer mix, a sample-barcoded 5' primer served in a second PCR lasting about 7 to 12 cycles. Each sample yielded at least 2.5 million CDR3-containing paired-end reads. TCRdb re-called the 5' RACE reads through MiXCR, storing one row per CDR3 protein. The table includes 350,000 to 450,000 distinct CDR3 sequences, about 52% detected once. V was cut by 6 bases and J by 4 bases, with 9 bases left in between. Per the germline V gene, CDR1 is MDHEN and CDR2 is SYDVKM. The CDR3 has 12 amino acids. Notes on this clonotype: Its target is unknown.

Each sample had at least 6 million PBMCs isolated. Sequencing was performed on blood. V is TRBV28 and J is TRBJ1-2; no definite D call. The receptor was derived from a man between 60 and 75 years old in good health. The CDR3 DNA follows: TGTGCCAGCAGCCCTGACCGCTATGGCTACACCTTC. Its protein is CASSPDRYGYTF.